The text below deals with one TCR beta chain. The antigen is not known. With a much larger clone just one base away, this may be a read error. RNA was extracted from bulk tissue without any cell sorting. The record originates from a study of tumor and adjacent non-tumor tissue in lung cancer. Across the whole study: Stage I to III disease affected 9 to 10 men and about five women aged about 30 to 76.

Overall study results and limits: Significantly higher TCR diversity was found in tumor than normal lung. Tumor TCR diversity, when higher, was linked to shorter survival. In normal lung, the top 100 clones were significantly more dominant than in tumor.

Three rounds of nested PCR, following a modified ARM-PCR protocol, produced the TCRbeta library. Using its own MiXCR run on the multiplex PCR reads, TCRdb lists one record per CDR3 protein. The table records approximately 150,000 distinct CDR3 sequences, 60% to 70% of them present only once. CDR3 length equals 12 residues. Germline V gene sequence: CDR1 DFQATT, CDR2 SNEGSKA (reference sequence). The V and J genes are TRBV20-1 and TRBJ2-5; maybe TRBD1 (6 bases). The sample taken for sequencing was lung tumor tissue. The TCR sequence derives from a man aged 55 to 70 with small cell lung cancer. CDR3 protein: CTAIQGYETQYF. CDR3 coding DNA: TGCACTGCCATCCAGGGGTACGAGACCCAGTACTTC.